The following is a T cell receptor (beta chain) sequence with its context. The entry originates in a study of blood T cell repertoires in COVID-19. Study-level background: Sources were T cells, B-cell-depleted T cells, or PBMCs; the material itself was cDNA or gDNA.

Assay: immunoSEQ multiplex PCR; the TCRdb copy retains only in-frame clones and omits some. The sample consists of more than 13,000 clones, 80% to 95% of them appearing once. Germline CDR1 is PRHDT and CDR2 is FYEKMQ (reference sequence). CDR3 size: 15 residues. V shed 1 base, J shed 0 bases, and the junction held 3 bases outside the gene matches. The clonotype originates from a human donor in a cohort sampled during active COVID-19. The J gene is TRBJ2-7, the V gene TRBV13; 7 positions agree with TRBD1. The sequencing sample was made of peripheral blood. The CDR3 DNA follows: TGTGCCAGCAGCTTAGAAGGGGGCCCCTCCTACGAGCAGTACTTC. Amino acid sequence: CASSLEGGPSYEQYF.